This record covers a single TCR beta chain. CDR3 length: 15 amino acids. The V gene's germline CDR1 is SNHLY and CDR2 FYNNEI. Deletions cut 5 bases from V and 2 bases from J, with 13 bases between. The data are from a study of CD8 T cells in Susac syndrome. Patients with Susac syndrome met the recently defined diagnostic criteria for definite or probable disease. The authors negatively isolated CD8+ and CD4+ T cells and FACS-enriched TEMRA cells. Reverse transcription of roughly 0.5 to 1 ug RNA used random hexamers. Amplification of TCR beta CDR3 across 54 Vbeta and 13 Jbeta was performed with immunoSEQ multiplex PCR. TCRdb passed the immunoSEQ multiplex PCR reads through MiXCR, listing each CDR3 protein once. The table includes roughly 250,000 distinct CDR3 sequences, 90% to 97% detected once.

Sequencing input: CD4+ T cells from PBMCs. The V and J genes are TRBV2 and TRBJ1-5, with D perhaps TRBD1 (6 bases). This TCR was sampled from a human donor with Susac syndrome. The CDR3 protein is CASSRDIQGNQPQHF. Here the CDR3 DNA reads TGTGCCAGCAGTAGGGACATTCAGGGCAATCAGCCCCAGCATTTT.